This record covers a single TCR beta chain. What it recognizes is unknown. The CDR3 consists of 15 residues. Trimming cost V 1 base and J 6 bases, with 15 bases left between them. CDR1 and CDR2 from the germline V gene are SGHNT and YENEEA. This entry belongs to a study of high-grade serous ovarian cancer treatment subgroups. TCRdb's copy holds only in-frame clones and misses some; the assay was immunoSEQ multiplex PCR. The sample lists thousands of clones, around 76% occurring once. Tumor samples were obtained before definitive surgery or chemotherapy. Study-level points and caveats: Higher neoantigen levels went with greater TCR clonal relatedness.

The chain carries TRBV11-3 and TRBJ2-5, with D perhaps TRBD1 (5 bases). The TCR originated in a human donor with high-grade serous ovarian cancer. Material for sequencing was tumor tissue. CDR3 amino acids: CASSLGTGVRQTQYF. The CDR3, as DNA: TGTGCCAGCAGCTTAGGAACAGGAGTCAGGCAGACCCAGTACTTC.